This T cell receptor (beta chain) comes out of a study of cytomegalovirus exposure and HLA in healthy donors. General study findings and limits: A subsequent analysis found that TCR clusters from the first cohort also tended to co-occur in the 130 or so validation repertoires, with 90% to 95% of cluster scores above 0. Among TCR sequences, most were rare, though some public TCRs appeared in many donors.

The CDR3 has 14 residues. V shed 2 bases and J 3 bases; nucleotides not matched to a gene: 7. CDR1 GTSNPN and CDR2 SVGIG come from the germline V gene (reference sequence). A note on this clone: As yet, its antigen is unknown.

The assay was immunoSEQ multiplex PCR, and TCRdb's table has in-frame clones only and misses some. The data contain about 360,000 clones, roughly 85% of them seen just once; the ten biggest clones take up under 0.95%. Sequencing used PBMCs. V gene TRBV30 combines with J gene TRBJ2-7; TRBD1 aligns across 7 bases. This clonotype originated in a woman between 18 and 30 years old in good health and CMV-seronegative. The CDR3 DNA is TGTGCCTGGAGTTCCGGGACAGCCAACTACGAGCAGTACTTC. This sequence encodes CAWSSGTANYEQYF.